Following are 14 T cell receptor beta chains from one sample sequenced in a study of neoadjuvant anti-PD-1 for oral cavity cancer. The repertoire was sequenced with immunoSEQ multiplex PCR; TCRdb's copy has only in-frame clones and lacks some. Among about 61,000 clones listed, 65% to 85% were seen once. Sequencing was performed on PBMCs, taken before nivolumab (anti-PD-1) treatment. The origin of the receptors is a person between 40 and 80 years old with oral cavity squamous cell carcinoma.

This clone was seen more than once but under ten times. The gene calls are TRBV10-1 and TRBJ2-7; tentative D call: TRBD2 (6 bases). The germline V gene encodes CDR1 WNHNN and CDR2 SYGVQD (reference sequence). This CDR3 is 13 amino acids long. Trimming removed 2 bases at V and 3 bases at J, with 8 bases between. The CDR3 is CASSEIADYEQYF. DNA for the CDR3: TGCGCCAGCAGTGAGATAGCGGACTACGAGCAGTACTTC.

V gene TRBV6-5 combines with J gene TRBJ1-2, with TRBD1 matching 10 bases. Germline CDR1 MNHEY, CDR2 SVGAGI. This CDR3 is 16 amino acids long. Trimming at V came to 2 bases and at J to 4 bases, leaving 7 bases not matched to a gene. DNA of the CDR3: TGTGCCAGCAGTTACGCGGGACAGGGGTTAAGCTATGGCTACACCTTC. It codes for CASSYAGQGLSYGYTF.

This clone was observed a few times. The chain uses TRBV7-3 and TRBJ2-2; the match to TRBD2 covers 9 bases. V was pared by 6 bases and J by 1 base, with 0 bases of the junction left unmatched. CDR1 is SGHTA, CDR2 FQGTGA, per germline. This CDR3 is built from 14 residues. Here the CDR3 reads CASRLAGNTGELFF. The DNA of the CDR3 is TGTGCCAGCAGACTAGCGGGGAACACCGGGGAGCTGTTTTTT. Combining the CDR3 with reference TRBV7-3 and TRBJ2-2 gives the whole variable domain GAGVSQTPSNKVTEKGKYVELRCDPISGHTALYWYRQSLGQGPEFLIYFQGTGAADDSGLPNDRFFAVRPEGSVSTLKIQRTERGDSAVYLCASRLAGNTGELFFGEGSRLTVL.

V usage is TRBV27 and J usage is TRBJ1-3; D may be TRBD1 (5 bases). This CDR3 spans 15 amino acids. V gave up 0 bases and J gave up 4 bases, with 10 bases separating them. The germline V gene has CDR1 MNHEY and CDR2 SMNVEV (reference sequence). The CDR3 sequence: CASSLSPGVGNTIYF. In nucleotides, the CDR3 is TGTGCCAGCAGTTTATCCCCGGGGGTCGGAAACACCATATATTTT.

This clone appeared a single time. The genes are TRBV5-4 and TRBJ2-1; 8 bases are shared with TRBD2. This CDR3 is built from 14 residues. CDR1 and CDR2 (germline): SGHNT, YYREEE (reference sequence). The junction had 6 bases not matched to a gene; V was cut back by 4 bases and J by 6 bases. This CDR3 is CASSMGLVGNEQFF. CDR3 nucleotides: TGTGCCAGCAGCATGGGACTAGTAGGCAATGAGCAGTTCTTC.

CDR3 in amino acids: CASSKGTSGRGGYNEQFF. CDR3 in DNA: TGTGCCAGTAGTAAGGGGACTAGCGGGAGAGGGGGGTACAATGAGCAGTTCTTC. This sequence joins TRBV19 and TRBJ2-1; 14 bases map to TRBD2. Germline V gene lookup returns CDR1 LNHDA and CDR2 SQIVND (reference sequence). Losses at the gene ends were 4 bases for V and 4 bases for J; bases not matched to a gene: 9. The CDR3 loop spans 18 amino acids.

This chain joins TRBV27 and TRBJ2-7; TRBD2 aligns across 11 bases. Germline trimming cut 3 bases from V and 4 bases from J; bases unmatched to any gene: 2. Germline values: CDR1 MNHEY, CDR2 SMNVEV (reference sequence). The CDR3 length is 14 residues. The CDR3 region has the DNA TGTGCCAGCAGTTTCCGACTAGCGGGATACGAGCAGTACTTC. It yields the protein CASSFRLAGYEQYF.

CDR3 region: CASSFPQQGGGYNEQFF. CDR3 sequence (DNA): TGTGCCAGCAGCTTCCCTCAACAGGGTGGGGGGTACAATGAGCAGTTCTTC. V gene TRBV5-4 combines with J gene TRBJ2-1; D tentatively reads TRBD1 or TRBD2 (6 bases each). The CDR3 runs to 17 residues. Deletions cut 2 bases from V and 4 bases from J, with 19 bases between. Per the germline V gene, CDR1 is SGHNT and CDR2 is YYREEE (reference sequence).

The table lists this clone with a count of one. V and J are TRBV6-5 and TRBJ1-6; D gene uncertain. V lost 3 bases and J lost 9, with 9 bases in between. The CDR3 has 13 residues. Germline V gene sequence: CDR1 MNHEY, CDR2 SVGAGI. The CDR3, as DNA: TGTGCCAGCAGTTATCCGACGGGTTCACCCCTCCACTTT. Translated, it gives CASSYPTGSPLHF.

The J gene is TRBJ1-1, the V gene TRBV6-1, with no clear D. The CDR3 loop spans 13 amino acids. Trimming removed 6 bases at V and 1 base at J, with 9 bases between. Germline V gene data show CDR1 as MNHNS and CDR2 as SASEGT. CDR3 in DNA: TGTGCCAGCAGCGGTGGATGGAACACTGAAGCTTTCTTT. Its translation: CASSGGWNTEAFF.

The chain joins TRBV11-2 to TRBJ2-1; 8 positions agree with TRBD1. Germline V gives CDR1 SGHAT, CDR2 FQNNGV. V lost 5 bases, J lost 2 bases, and 11 bases stayed unmatched. The CDR3 length is 17 residues. The CDR3: CASSPTLQGVTYNEQFF. The CDR3 coding sequence is TGTGCCAGCAGCCCGACTCTACAGGGGGTTACCTACAATGAGCAGTTCTTC.

J is TRBJ2-7 and V is TRBV11-3; D gene uncertain. CDR3 length equals 15 residues. The V gene's germline CDR1 is SGHNT and CDR2 YENEEA. The V gene lost 3 bases and the J gene lost 2 bases, with 14 bases spanning the gap. The CDR3 protein is CASSLRFGPTYEQYF. CDR3 in DNA: TGTGCCAGCAGCTTGAGGTTTGGGCCCACCTACGAGCAGTACTTC.

This clone was recorded only once. The gene calls are TRBV27 and TRBJ2-5; D gene uncertain. CDR3 size: 13 residues. CDR1 is MNHEY, CDR2 SMNVEV, per germline (reference sequence). The V end was cut by 7 bases, the J end by 4 bases, with 13 bases between. The CDR3 is CASKQGLRETQYF. The CDR3 DNA is TGTGCCAGCAAGCAAGGCTTGCGAGAGACCCAGTACTTC.

This clone has more than one count but fewer than ten. The V gene is TRBV6-5, the J gene TRBJ1-2, with D possibly being TRBD1 (6 bases). V was cut by 4 bases and J by 8 bases, with 23 bases left in between. CDR3 length: 16 residues. The germline gives CDR1 MNHEY, CDR2 SVGAGI. The CDR3 DNA sequence: TGTGCCAGCAGTTCCCTTCTGGGGACACCTGGGAAGGGCTACACCTTC. Translating gives CASSSLLGTPGKGYTF.